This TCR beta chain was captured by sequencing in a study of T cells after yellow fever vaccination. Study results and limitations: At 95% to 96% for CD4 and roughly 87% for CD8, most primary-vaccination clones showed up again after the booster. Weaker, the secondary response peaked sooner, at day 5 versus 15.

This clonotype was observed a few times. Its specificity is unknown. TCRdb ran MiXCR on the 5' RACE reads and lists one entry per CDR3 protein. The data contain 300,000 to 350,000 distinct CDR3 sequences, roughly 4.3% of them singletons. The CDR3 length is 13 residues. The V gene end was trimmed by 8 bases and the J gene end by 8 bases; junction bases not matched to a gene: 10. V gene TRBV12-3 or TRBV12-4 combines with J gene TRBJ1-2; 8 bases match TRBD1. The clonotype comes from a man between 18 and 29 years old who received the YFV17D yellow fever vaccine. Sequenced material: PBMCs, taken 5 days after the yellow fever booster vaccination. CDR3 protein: CASGPRGLLGYTF. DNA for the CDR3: TGTGCCAGCGGGCCCAGGGGGCTGTTAGGCTACACCTTC.